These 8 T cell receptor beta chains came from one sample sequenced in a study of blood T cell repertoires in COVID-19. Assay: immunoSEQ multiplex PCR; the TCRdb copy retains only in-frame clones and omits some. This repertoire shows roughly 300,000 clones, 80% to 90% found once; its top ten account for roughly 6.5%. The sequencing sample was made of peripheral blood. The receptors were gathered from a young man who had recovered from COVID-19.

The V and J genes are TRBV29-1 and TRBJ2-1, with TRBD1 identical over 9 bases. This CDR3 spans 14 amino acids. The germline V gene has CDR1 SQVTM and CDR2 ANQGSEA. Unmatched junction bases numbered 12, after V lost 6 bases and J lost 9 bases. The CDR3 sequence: CSVGTGTGNSEQFF. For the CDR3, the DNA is TGCAGCGTCGGGACCGGGACAGGGAATTCTGAGCAGTTCTTC.

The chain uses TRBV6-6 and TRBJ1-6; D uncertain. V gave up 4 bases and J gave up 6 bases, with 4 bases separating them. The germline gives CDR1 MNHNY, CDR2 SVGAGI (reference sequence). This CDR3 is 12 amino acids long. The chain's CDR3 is CASSSGNSPLHF. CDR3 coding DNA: TGTGCCAGCAGTTCGGGTAATTCACCCCTCCACTTT.

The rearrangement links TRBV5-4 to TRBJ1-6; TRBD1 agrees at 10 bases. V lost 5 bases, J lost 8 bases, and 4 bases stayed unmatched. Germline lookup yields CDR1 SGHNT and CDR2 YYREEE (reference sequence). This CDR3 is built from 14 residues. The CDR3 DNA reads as TGTGCCAGCAGGCCCGGGACAGGGGATTCACCCCTCCACTTT. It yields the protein CASRPGTGDSPLHF.

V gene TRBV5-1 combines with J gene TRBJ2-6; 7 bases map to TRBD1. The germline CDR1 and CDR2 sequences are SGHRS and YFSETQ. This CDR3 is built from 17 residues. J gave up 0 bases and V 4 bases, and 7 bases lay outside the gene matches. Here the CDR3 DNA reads TGCGCCAGCAGCACGGGACAGTGGAGCTCTGGGGCCAACGTCCTGACTTTC. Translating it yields CASSTGQWSSGANVLTF. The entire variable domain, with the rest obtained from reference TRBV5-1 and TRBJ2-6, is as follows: KAGVTQTPRYLIKTRGQQVTLSCSPISGHRSVSWYQQTPGQGLQFLFEYFSETQRNKGNFPGRFSGRQFSNSRSEMNVSTLELGDSALYLCASSTGQWSSGANVLTFGAGSRLTVL.

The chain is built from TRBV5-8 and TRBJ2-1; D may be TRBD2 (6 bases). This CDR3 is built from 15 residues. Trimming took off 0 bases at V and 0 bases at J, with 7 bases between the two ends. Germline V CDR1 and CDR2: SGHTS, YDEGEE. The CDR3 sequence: CASSLVSGSYNEQFF. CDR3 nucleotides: TGTGCCAGCAGCTTGGTTAGCGGCTCCTACAATGAGCAGTTCTTC.

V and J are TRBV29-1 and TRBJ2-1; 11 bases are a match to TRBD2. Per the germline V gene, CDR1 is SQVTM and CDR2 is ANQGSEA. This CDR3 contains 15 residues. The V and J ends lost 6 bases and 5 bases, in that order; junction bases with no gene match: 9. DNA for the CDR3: TGCAGCGTCTTACCCGGGACTAGCGGAGACAATGAGCAGTTCTTC. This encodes CSVLPGTSGDNEQFF.

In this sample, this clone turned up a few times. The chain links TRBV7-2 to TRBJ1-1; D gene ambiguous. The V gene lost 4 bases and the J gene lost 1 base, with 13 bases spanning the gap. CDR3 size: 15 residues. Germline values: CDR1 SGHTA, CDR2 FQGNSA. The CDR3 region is CASSSRPDGNTEAFF. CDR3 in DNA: TGTGCCAGCAGCTCTAGACCCGACGGGAACACTGAAGCTTTCTTT.

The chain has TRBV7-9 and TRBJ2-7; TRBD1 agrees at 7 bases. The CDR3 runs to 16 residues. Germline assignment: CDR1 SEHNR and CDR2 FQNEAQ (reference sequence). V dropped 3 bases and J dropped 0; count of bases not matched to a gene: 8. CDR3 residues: CASSFKSGTDSYEQYF. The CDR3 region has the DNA TGTGCCAGCAGCTTCAAATCCGGGACAGACTCCTACGAGCAGTACTTC.